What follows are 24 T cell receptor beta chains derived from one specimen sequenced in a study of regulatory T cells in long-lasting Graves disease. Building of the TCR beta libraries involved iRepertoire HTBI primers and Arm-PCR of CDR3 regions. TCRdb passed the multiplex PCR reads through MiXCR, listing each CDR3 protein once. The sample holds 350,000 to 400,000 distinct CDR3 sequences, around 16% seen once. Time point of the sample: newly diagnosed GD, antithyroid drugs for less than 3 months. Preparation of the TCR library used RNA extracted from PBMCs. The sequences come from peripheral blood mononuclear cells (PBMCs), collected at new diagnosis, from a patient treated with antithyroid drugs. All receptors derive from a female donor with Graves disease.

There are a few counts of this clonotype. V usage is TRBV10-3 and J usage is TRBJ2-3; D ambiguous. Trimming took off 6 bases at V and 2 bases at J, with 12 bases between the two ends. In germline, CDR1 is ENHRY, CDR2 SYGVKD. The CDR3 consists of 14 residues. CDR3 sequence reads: CAIRNPDPTDTQYF. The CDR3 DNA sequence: TGTGCCATCAGGAACCCGGACCCCACAGATACGCAGTATTTT.

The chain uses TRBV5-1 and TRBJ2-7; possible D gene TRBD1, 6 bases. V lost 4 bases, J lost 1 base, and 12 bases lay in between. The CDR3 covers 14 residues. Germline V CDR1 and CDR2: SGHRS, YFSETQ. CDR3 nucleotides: TGCGCCAGCAGCACTGAACAGGGTTCCTACGAGCAGTACTTC. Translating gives CASSTEQGSYEQYF.

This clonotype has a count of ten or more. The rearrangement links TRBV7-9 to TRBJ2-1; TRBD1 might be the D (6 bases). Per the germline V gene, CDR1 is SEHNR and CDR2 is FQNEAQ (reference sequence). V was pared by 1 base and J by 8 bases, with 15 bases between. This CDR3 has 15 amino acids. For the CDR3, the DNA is TGTGCCAGCAGCTTAGTAGTACAGGGACGCGATGAGCAGTTCTTC. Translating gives CASSLVVQGRDEQFF.

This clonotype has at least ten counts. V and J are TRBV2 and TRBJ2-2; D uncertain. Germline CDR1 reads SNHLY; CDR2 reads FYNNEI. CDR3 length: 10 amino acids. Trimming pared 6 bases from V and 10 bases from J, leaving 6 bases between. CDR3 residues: CASRGTELFF. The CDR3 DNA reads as TGTGCCAGCAGAGGCACGGAGCTGTTTTTT.

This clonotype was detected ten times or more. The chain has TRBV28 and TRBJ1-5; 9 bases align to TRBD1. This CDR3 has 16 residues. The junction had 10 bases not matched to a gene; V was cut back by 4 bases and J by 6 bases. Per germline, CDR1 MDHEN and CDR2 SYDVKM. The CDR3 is CASSSAGDRVGQPQHF. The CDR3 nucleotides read TGTGCCAGCAGTTCCGCCGGGGACAGGGTCGGTCAGCCCCAGCATTTT. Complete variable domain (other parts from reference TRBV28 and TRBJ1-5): DVKVTQSSRYLVKRTGEKVFLECVQDMDHENMFWYRQDPGLGLRLIYFSYDVKMKEKGDIPEGYSVSREKKERFSLILESASTNQTSMYLCASSSAGDRVGQPQHFGDGTRLSIL.

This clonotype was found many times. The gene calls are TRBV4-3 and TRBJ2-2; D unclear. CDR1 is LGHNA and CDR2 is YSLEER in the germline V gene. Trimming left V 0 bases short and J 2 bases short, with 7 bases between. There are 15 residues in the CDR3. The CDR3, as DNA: TGCGCCAGCAGCCAAGATATCGGTAACACCGGGGAGCTGTTTTTT. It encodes CASSQDIGNTGELFF.

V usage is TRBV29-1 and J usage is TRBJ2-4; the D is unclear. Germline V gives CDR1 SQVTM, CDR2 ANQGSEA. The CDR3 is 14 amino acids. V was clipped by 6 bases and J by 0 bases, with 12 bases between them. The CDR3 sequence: CSVLIPLAKNIQYF. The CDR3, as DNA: TGCAGCGTCCTTATACCTCTAGCCAAAAACATTCAGTACTTC.

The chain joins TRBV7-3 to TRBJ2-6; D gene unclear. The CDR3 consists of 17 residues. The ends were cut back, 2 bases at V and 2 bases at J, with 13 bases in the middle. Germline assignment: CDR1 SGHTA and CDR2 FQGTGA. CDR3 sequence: CASSLHPTDTGANVLTF. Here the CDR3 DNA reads TGTGCCAGCAGCTTACATCCGACGGATACTGGGGCCAACGTCCTGACTTTC.

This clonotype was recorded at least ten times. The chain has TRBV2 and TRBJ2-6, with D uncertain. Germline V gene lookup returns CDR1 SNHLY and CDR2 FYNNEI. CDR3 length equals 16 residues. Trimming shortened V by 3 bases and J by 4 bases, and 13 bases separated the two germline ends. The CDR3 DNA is TGTGCCAGCAGTGACATTTGGGAACGCGGGGCCAACGTCCTGACTTTC. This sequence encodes CASSDIWERGANVLTF.

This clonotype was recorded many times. The CDR3 spells CAWKAGGYEQFF. The CDR3 nucleotides are TGTGCCTGGAAGGCGGGAGGGTACGAGCAGTTCTTC. The chain carries TRBV30 and TRBJ2-1; 9 bases are a match to TRBD2. The CDR3 totals 12 residues. J lost 10 bases, V lost 4 bases, and 5 bases had no gene match. Per germline, CDR1 GTSNPN and CDR2 SVGIG (reference sequence).

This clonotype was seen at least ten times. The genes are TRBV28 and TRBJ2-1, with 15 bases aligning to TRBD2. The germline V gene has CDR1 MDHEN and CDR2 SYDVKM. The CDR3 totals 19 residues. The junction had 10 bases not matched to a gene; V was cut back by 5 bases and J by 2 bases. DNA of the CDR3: TGTGCCAGCAGTCTGGCGGGACTAGCGGGAGGAAGCACCTACAATGAGCAGTTCTTC. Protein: CASSLAGLAGGSTYNEQFF. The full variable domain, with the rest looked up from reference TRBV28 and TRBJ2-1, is DVKVTQSSRYLVKRTGEKVFLECVQDMDHENMFWYRQDPGLGLRLIYFSYDVKMKEKGDIPEGYSVSREKKERFSLILESASTNQTSMYLCASSLAGLAGGSTYNEQFFGPGTRLTVL.

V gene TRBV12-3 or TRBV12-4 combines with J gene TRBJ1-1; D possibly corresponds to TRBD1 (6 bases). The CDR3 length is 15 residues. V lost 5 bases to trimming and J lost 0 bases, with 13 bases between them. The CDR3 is CASSGDGTLNTEAFF. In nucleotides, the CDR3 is TGTGCCAGCAGTGGGGACGGGACATTGAACACTGAAGCTTTCTTT.

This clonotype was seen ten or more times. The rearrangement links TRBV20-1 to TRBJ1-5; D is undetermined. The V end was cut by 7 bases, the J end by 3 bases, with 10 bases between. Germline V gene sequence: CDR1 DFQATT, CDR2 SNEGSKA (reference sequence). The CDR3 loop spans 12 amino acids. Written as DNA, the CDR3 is TGCAGTGTGGGCAGGAACAATCAGCCCCAGCATTTT. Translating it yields CSVGRNNQPQHF.

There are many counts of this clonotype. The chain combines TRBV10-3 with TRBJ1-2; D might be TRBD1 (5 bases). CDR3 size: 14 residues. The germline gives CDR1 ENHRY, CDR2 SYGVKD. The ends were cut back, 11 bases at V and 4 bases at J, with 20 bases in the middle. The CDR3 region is CAYSPRDSSYGYTF. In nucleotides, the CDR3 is TGTGCCTACAGCCCCAGGGATAGTAGCTATGGCTACACCTTC.

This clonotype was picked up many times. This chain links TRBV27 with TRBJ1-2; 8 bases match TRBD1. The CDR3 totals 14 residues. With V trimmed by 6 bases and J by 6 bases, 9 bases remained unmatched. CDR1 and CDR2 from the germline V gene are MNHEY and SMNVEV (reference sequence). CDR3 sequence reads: CASSTTGELNGYTF. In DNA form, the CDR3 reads TGTGCCAGCAGCACGACAGGGGAATTAAATGGCTACACCTTC.

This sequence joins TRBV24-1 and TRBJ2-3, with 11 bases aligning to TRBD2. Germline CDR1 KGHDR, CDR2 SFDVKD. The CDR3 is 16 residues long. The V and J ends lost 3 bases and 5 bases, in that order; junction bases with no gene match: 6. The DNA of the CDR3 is TGTGCCACCAGTGATGCAACTAGCGGGGGCAGAGATACGCAGTATTTT. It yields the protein CATSDATSGGRDTQYF.

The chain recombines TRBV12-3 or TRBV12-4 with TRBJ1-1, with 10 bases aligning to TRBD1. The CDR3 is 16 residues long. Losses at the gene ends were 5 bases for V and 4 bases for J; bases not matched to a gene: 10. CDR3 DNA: TGTGCCAGCAGTGGGTCCCGGGACAGGGGATCCACTGAAGCTTTCTTT. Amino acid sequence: CASSGSRDRGSTEAFF.

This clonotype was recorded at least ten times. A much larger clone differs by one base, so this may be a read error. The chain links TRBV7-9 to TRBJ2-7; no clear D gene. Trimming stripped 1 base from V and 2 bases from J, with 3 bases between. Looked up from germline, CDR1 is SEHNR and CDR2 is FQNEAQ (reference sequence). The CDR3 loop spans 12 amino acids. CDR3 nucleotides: TGTGCCAGCAGCTTAGAAGCCTACGAGCAGTACTTC. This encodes CASSLEAYEQYF.

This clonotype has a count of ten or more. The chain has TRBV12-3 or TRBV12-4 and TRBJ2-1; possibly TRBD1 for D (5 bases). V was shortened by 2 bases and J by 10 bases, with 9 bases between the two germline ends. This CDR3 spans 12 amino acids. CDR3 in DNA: TGTGCCAGCAGTTTATCTGCAGGGGAGCAGTTCTTC. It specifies CASSLSAGEQFF.

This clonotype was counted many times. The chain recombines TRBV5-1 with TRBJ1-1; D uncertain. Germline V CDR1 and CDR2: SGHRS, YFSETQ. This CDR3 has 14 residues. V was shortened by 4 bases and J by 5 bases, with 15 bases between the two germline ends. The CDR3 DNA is TGCGCCAGCAGCCTGGGTTCTTTGGGTACTGAAGCTTTCTTT. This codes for CASSLGSLGTEAFF.

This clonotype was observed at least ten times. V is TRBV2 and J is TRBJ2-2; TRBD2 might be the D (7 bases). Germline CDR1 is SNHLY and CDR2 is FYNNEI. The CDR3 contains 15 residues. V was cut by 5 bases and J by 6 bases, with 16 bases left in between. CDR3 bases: TGTGCCAGCAGTTATGCCGGGGGGCAGGCCGGGGAGCTGTTTTTT. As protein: CASSYAGGQAGELFF.

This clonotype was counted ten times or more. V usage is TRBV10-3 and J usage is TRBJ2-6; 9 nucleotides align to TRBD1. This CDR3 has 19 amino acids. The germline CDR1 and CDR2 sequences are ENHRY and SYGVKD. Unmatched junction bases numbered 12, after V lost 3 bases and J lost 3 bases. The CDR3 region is CAISEYDRGGIVGANVLTF. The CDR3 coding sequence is TGTGCCATCAGTGAATATGACAGGGGGGGGATCGTTGGGGCCAACGTCCTGACTTTC.

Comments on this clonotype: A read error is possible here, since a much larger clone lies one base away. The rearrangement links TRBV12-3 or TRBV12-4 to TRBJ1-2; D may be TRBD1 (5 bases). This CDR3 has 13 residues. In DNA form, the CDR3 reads TGTGCCCGCAGTGCCGCGGGGCTCTATGGCTACACCTTC. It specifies CARSAAGLYGYTF.

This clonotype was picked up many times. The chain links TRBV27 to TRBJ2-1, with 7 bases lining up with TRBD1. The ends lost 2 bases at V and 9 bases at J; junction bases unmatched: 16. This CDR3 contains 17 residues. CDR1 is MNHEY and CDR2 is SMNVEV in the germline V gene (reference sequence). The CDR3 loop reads CASSLVIGQGVWGEQFF. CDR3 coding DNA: TGTGCCAGCAGTTTAGTAATCGGGCAGGGGGTTTGGGGTGAGCAGTTCTTC.